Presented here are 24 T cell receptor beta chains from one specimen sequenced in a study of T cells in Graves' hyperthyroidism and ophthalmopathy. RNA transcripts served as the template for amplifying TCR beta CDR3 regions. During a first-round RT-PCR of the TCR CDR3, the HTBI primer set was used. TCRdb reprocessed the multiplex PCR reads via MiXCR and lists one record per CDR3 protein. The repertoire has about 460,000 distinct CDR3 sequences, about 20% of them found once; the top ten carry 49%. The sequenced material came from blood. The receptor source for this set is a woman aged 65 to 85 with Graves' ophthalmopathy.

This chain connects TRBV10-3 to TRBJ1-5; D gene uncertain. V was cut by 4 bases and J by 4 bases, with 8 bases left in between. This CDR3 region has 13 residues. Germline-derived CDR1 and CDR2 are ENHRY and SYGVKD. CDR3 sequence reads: CAISVGVNQPQHF. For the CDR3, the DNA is TGTGCCATCAGTGTTGGGGTGAATCAGCCCCAGCATTTT.

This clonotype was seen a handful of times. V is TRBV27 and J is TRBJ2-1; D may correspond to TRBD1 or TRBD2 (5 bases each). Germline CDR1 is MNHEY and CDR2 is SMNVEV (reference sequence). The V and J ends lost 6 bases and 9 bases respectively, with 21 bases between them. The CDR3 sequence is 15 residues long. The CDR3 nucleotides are TGTGCCAGCAGAAACGGGGCTCCTGTGCGAAGTGAGCAGTTCTTC. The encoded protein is CASRNGAPVRSEQFF.

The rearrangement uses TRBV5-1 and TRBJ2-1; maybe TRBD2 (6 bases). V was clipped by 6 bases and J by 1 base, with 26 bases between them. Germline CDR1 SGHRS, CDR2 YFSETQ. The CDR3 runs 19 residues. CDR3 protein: CASTRRIRTGRESYNEQFF. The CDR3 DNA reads TGCGCCAGCACGAGGAGAATCCGGACTGGACGGGAGTCCTACAATGAGCAGTTCTTC.

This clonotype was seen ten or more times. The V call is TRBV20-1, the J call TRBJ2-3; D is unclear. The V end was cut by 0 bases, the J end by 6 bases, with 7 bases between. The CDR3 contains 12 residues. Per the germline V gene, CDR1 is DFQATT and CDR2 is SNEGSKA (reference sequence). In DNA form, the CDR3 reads TGCAGTGCTAGAGATCTTCCCGATACGCAGTATTTT. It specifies CSARDLPDTQYF.

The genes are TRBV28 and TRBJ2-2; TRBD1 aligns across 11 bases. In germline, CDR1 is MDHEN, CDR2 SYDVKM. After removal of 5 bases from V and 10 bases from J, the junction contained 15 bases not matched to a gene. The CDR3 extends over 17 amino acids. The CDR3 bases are TGTGCCAGCAGTCATCCCCTTGGACAGGGGGCACAAGCGGAGCTGTTTTTT. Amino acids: CASSHPLGQGAQAELFF.

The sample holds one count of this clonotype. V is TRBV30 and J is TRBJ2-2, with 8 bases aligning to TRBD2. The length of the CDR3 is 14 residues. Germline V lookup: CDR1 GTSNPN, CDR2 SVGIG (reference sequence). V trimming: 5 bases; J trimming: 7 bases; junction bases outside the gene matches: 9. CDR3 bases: TGTGCCTGGGCAAGCGGGAGTTACGGCGGGGAGCTGTTTTTT. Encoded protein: CAWASGSYGGELFF.

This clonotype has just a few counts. The CDR3 region is CASSFVGRGNTIYF. For the CDR3, the DNA is TGTGCCAGCAGTTTCGTCGGGAGGGGGAACACCATATATTTT. V usage is TRBV27 and J usage is TRBJ1-3; a weak D match, TRBD1 (6 bases). Germline values: CDR1 MNHEY, CDR2 SMNVEV (reference sequence). The CDR3 contains 14 residues. The germline V and J ends were trimmed by 3 bases and 7 bases, with 13 bases remaining between them.

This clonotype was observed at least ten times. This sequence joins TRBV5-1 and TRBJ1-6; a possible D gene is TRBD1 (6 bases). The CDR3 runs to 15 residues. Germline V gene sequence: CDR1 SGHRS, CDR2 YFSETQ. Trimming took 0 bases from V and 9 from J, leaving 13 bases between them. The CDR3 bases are TGCGCCAGCAGCTTGGTACAGGGAGAGGGTTCACCCCTCCACTTT. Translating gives CASSLVQGEGSPLHF.

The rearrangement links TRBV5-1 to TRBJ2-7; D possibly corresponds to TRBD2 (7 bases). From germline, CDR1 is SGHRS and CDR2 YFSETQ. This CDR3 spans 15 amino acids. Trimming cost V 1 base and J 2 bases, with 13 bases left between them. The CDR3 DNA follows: TGCGCCAGCAGCTTGAGGGGGAGGGCTCCCTACGAGCAGTACTTC. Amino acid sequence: CASSLRGRAPYEQYF.

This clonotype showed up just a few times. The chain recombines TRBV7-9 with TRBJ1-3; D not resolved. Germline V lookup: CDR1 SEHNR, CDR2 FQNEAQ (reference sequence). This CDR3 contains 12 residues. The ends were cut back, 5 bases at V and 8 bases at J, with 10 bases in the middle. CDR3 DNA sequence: TGTGCCAGCAGCCCAGGACCTTACACCATATATTTT. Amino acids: CASSPGPYTIYF.

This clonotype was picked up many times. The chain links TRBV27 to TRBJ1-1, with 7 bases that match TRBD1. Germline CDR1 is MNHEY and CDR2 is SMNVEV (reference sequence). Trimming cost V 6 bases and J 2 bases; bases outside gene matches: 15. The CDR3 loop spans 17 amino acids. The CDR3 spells CASSLLGQALPNTEAFF. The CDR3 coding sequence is TGTGCCAGCAGCCTTTTAGGACAGGCGCTTCCTAACACTGAAGCTTTCTTT.

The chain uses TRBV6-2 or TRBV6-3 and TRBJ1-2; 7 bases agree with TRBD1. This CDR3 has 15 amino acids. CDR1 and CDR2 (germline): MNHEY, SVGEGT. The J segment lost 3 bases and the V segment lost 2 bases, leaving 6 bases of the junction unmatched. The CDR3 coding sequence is TGTGCCAGCAGTTACGCGACAGGGAACCACTATGGCTACACCTTC. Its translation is CASSYATGNHYGYTF.

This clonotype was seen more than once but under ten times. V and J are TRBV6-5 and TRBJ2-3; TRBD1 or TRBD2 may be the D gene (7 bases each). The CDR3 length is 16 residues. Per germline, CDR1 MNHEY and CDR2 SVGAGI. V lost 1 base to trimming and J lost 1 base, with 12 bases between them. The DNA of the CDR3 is TGTGCCAGCAGTTACTGGGGAGGGGGCCGCACAGATACGCAGTATTTT. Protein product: CASSYWGGGRTDTQYF.

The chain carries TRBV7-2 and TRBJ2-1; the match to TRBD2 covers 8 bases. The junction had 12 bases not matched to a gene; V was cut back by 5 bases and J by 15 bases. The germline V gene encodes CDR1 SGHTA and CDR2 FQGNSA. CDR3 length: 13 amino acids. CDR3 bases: TGTGCCAGCAGCAAATACGGGGGGGAGGAGGGGTTCTTC. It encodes CASSKYGGEEGFF. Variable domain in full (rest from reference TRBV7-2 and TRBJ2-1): GAGVSQSPSNKVTEKGKDVELRCDPISGHTALYWYRQSLGQGLEFLIYFQGNSAPDKSGLPSDRFSAERTGGSVSTLTIQRTQQEDSAVYLCASSKYGGEEGFFGPGTRLTVL.

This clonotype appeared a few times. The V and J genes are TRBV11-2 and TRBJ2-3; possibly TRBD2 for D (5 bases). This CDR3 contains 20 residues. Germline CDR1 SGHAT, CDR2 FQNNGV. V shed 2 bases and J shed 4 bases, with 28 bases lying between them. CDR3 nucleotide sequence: TGTGCCAGCAGCTTAAGGCCCTCCATCACCGGGATTTCAGACCCAGATACGCAGTATTTT. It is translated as CASSLRPSITGISDPDTQYF.

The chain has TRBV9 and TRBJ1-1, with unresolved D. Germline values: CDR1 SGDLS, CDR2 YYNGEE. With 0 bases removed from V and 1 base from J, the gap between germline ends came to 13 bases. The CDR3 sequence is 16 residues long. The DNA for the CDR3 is TGTGCCAGCAGCGTAGGCTCAGGCCGAGGGAACACTGAAGCTTTCTTT. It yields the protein CASSVGSGRGNTEAFF.

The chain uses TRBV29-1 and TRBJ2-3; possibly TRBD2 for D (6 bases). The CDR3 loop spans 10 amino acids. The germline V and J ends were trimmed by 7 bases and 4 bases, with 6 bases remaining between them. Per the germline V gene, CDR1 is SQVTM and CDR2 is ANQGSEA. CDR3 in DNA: TGCAGCGGGGGGGCAGATACGCAGTATTTT. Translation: CSGGADTQYF.

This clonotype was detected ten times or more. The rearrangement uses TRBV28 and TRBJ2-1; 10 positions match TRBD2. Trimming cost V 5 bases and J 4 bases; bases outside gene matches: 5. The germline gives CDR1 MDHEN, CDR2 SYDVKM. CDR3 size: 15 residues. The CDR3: CASSPGLATYNEQFF. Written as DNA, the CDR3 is TGTGCCAGCAGTCCGGGACTAGCGACGTACAATGAGCAGTTCTTC. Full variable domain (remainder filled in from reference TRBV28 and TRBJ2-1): DVKVTQSSRYLVKRTGEKVFLECVQDMDHENMFWYRQDPGLGLRLIYFSYDVKMKEKGDIPEGYSVSREKKERFSLILESASTNQTSMYLCASSPGLATYNEQFFGPGTRLTVL.

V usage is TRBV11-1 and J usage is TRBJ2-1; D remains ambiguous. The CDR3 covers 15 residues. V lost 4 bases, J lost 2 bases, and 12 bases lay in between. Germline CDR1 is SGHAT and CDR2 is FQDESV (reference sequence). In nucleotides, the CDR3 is TGTGCCAGCAGCTCCCCATCTGGGCCCTACAATGAGCAGTTCTTC. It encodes CASSSPSGPYNEQFF. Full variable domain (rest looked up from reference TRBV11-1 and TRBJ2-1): EAEVAQSPRYKITEKSQAVAFWCDPISGHATLYWYRQILGQGPELLVQFQDESVVDDSQLPKDRFSAERLKGVDSTLKIQPAELGDSAMYLCASSSPSGPYNEQFFGPGTRLTVL.

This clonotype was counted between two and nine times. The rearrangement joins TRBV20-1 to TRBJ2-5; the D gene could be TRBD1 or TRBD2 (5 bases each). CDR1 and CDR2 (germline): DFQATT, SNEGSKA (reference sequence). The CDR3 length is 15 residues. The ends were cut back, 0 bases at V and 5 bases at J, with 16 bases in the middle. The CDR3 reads CSARDLRGGGETQYF. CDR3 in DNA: TGCAGTGCTAGAGATCTTAGGGGCGGCGGGGAGACCCAGTACTTC.

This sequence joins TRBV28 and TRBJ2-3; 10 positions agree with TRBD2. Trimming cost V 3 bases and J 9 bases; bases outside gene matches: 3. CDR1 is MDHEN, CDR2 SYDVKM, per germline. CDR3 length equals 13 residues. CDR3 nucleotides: TGTGCCAGCAGTTTCAGCGGGGGGGGGACGCAGTATTTT. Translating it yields CASSFSGGGTQYF.

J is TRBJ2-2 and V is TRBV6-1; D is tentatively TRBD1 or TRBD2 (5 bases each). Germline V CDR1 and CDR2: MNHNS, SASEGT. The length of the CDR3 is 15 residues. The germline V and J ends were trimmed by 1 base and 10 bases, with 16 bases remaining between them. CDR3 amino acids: CASSEGWGFLSELFF. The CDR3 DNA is TGTGCCAGCAGTGAAGGATGGGGGTTTTTGTCGGAGCTGTTTTTT.

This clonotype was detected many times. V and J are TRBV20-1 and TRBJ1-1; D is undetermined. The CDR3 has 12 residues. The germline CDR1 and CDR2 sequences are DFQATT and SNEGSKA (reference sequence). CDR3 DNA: TGCAGCCAGACCTCGGAGAACACTGAAGCTTTCTTT. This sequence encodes CSQTSENTEAFF.

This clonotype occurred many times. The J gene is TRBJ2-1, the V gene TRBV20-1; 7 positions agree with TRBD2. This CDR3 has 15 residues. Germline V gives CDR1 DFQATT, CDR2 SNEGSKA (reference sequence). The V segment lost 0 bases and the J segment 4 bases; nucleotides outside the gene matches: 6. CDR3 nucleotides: TGCAGTGCTAGAGATCAAGCGGGAAGATACAATGAGCAGTTCTTC. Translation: CSARDQAGRYNEQFF.